Presented here are 18 T cell receptor beta chains from one specimen sequenced in a study of T cells in localized non-small cell lung cancer. Sequencing used immunoSEQ multiplex PCR; TCRdb keeps in-frame clones, though not all of them. The sample comprises 6,000 or so clones, under 25% of which are singletons, and about 8.8% rests with the top ten. The sequences come from lung tumor tissue, collected before any cancer treatment. These receptor sequences come from a female donor over 55 with stage I lung adenocarcinoma.

The gene calls are TRBV18 and TRBJ1-3; the D is unclear. Germline CDR1 reads KGHSH; CDR2 reads LQKENI. The CDR3 sequence is 15 residues long. V gave up 3 bases and J gave up 0 bases, with 9 bases separating them. In DNA, the CDR3 is TGTGCCAGCTCACCCGACGTTTTCTCTGGAAACACCATATATTTT. Translated: CASSPDVFSGNTIYF.

The chain has TRBV9 and TRBJ1-2; a possible D gene is TRBD1 (5 bases). CDR1 and CDR2 (germline): SGDLS, YYNGEE. This CDR3 is built from 14 residues. The germline V and J ends were trimmed by 3 bases and 4 bases, with 13 bases remaining between them. CDR3 bases: TGTGCCAGCAGCGCCCGGGACGGCCTCTATGGCTACACCTTC. It yields the protein CASSARDGLYGYTF.

This clone was seen only a few times. The rearrangement joins TRBV29-1 to TRBJ2-5; D is perhaps TRBD2 (6 bases). The ends were cut back, 6 bases at V and 5 bases at J, with 16 bases in the middle. CDR1 is SQVTM and CDR2 is ANQGSEA in the germline V gene. The length of the CDR3 is 13 residues. The chain's CDR3 is CSVDVFRGETQYF. In DNA form, the CDR3 reads TGCAGCGTCGACGTCTTCCGGGGGGAGACCCAGTACTTC.

This clone was counted only a few times. CDR3 residues: CAISEYGAEKAFF. CDR3 sequence (DNA): TGTGCCATCAGTGAGTATGGGGCCGAAAAGGCTTTCTTT. This chain connects TRBV10-3 to TRBJ1-1, with D possibly being TRBD1 (5 bases). This CDR3 is built from 13 residues. The V gene lost 1 base and the J gene lost 11 bases, with 14 bases spanning the gap. Germline lookup yields CDR1 ENHRY and CDR2 SYGVKD.

The CDR3 sequence is CASMPTSTGELFF. The CDR3 region has the DNA TGTGCCAGCATGCCAACTAGCACCGGGGAGCTGTTTTTT. V usage is TRBV6-8 and J usage is TRBJ2-2, with TRBD2 as a possible D gene (5 bases). The CDR3 runs 13 residues. The ends were cut back, 7 bases at V and 4 bases at J, with 10 bases in the middle. Per germline, CDR1 MNHGY and CDR2 SAAAGT.

This clone appeared a few times. The V gene is TRBV28, the J gene TRBJ1-3, with TRBD1 matching over 8 bases. CDR1 and CDR2 from the germline V gene are MDHEN and SYDVKM. Trimming removed 4 bases from V and 4 bases from J; junction bases left unmatched: 9. The CDR3 has 16 amino acids. DNA for the CDR3: TGTGCCAGCAGTTCACCCGGGACAGGTAGAGGAAACACCATATATTTT. Translation: CASSSPGTGRGNTIYF.

This clone was counted a few times. The J gene is TRBJ2-4, the V gene TRBV28, with D possibly TRBD2 on 6 matching bases. CDR1 is MDHEN, CDR2 SYDVKM, per germline. Trimming took 5 bases from V and 4 from J, leaving 27 bases between them. This CDR3 has 19 amino acids. The CDR3: CASSPLVLASTGVKNIQYF. As DNA, the CDR3 is TGTGCCAGCAGTCCCCTAGTGCTAGCGTCAACCGGGGTGAAAAACATTCAGTACTTC.

In this sample, this clone turned up a few times. The chain joins TRBV19 to TRBJ1-1, with D possibly matching TRBD1 (6 bases). Between the trimmed V and J ends, which lost 7 bases and 2 bases, there was a span of 14 bases. CDR1 is LNHDA and CDR2 is SQIVND in the germline V gene (reference sequence). This CDR3 has 14 amino acids. In DNA form, the CDR3 reads TGTGCCAGTACCAACCTAGGGGGAAACACTGAAGCTTTCTTT. It yields the protein CASTNLGGNTEAFF.

A few counts support this clone. The V and J genes are TRBV6-8 and TRBJ2-1; 11 bases align to TRBD2. In germline, CDR1 is MNHGY, CDR2 SAAAGT. The V gene end was trimmed by 5 bases and the J gene end by 9 bases; junction bases not matched to a gene: 6. The CDR3 length is 14 residues. As DNA, the CDR3 is TGTGCCAGCAGTCCGGGACTAGCGGCGGGTGAGCAGTTCTTC. Amino acids: CASSPGLAAGEQFF.

The chain is built from TRBV19 and TRBJ1-2; D is unresolved. The CDR3 runs to 14 residues. Germline loops: CDR1 LNHDA, CDR2 SQIVND (reference sequence). V gave up 4 bases and J gave up 2 bases, with 11 bases separating them. This CDR3 is CASSTLDSNYGYTF. In DNA form, the CDR3 reads TGTGCCAGTAGTACCCTGGACTCAAACTATGGCTACACCTTC.

By proportion, this clone is medium-sized (0.01 to 0.1%). This chain uses TRBV30 with TRBJ2-7; D might be TRBD1 or TRBD2, each matching 5 bases. CDR3 length: 14 amino acids. Deletions cut 1 base from V and 3 bases from J, with 13 bases between. Germline loops: CDR1 GTSNPN, CDR2 SVGIG (reference sequence). CDR3 loop: CAWSAWDGRYEQYF. The CDR3 nucleotides are TGTGCCTGGAGTGCCTGGGACGGACGCTACGAGCAGTACTTC.

The rearrangement links TRBV11-3 to TRBJ2-2, with 7 bases identical to TRBD2. V gave up 5 bases and J gave up 3 bases; unmatched junction bases: 9. This CDR3 has 16 residues. CDR1 is SGHNT, CDR2 YENEEA, per germline. The CDR3 nucleotides read TGTGCCAGCAGCCTGCAAGCGGGAAGGGACACCGGGGAGCTGTTTTTT. Protein product: CASSLQAGRDTGELFF.

This clone was observed a few times. V gene TRBV7-2 combines with J gene TRBJ1-1, with 7 positions matching TRBD1. The junction had 5 bases not matched to a gene; V was cut back by 5 bases and J by 5 bases. Germline V gene sequence: CDR1 SGHTA, CDR2 FQGNSA. There are 13 residues in the CDR3. The CDR3 sequence: CASSRQGFTEAFF. Here the CDR3 DNA reads TGTGCCAGCAGCAGACAGGGCTTTACTGAAGCTTTCTTT.

The rearrangement joins TRBV9 to TRBJ1-2; D is unclear. The V and J ends lost 0 bases and 4 bases respectively, with 4 bases between them. This CDR3 spans 12 amino acids. Germline values: CDR1 SGDLS, CDR2 YYNGEE. CDR3 DNA sequence: TGTGCCAGCAGCGTAGACGGCTATGGCTACACCTTC. Protein: CASSVDGYGYTF.

This clone was seen a handful of times. This rearrangement joins TRBV6-8 to TRBJ2-1; possibly TRBD1 or TRBD2 for D (5 bases each). Trimming stripped 2 bases from V and 8 bases from J, with 16 bases between. Germline-derived CDR1 and CDR2 are MNHGY and SAAAGT. This CDR3 has 15 amino acids. In DNA, the CDR3 is TGTGCCAGCAGTTACATTACCGGGGCCGGCGATGAGCAGTTCTTC. Translation: CASSYITGAGDEQFF.

This clone has a handful of counts. The CDR3 bases are TGTGCCAGCAGCATGACTAGCGGAGACAATGAGCAGTTCTTC. This encodes CASSMTSGDNEQFF. The V and J genes are TRBV11-3 and TRBJ2-1, with 9 bases aligning to TRBD2. Germline V CDR1 and CDR2: SGHNT, YENEEA. The CDR3 consists of 14 residues. Losses at the gene ends were 5 bases for V and 5 bases for J; bases not matched to a gene: 4.

V is TRBV6-8 and J is TRBJ2-7; no definite D call. Germline CDR1 reads MNHGY; CDR2 reads SAAAGT. CDR3 length: 13 residues. V lost 4 bases and J lost 8, with 15 bases in between. The CDR3: CASSSDQTSQQYF. CDR3 bases: TGTGCCAGCAGTTCGGACCAGACCTCCCAGCAGTACTTC.

The V gene is TRBV14, the J gene TRBJ2-2; 12 positions agree with TRBD2. CDR1 is SGHDN, CDR2 FVKESK, per germline. The CDR3 covers 18 residues. The ends lost 4 bases at V and 2 bases at J; junction bases unmatched: 8. This chain's CDR3 is CASSRRLAGVINTGELFF. In DNA form, the CDR3 reads TGTGCCAGCAGCCGACGACTAGCGGGAGTGATCAACACCGGGGAGCTGTTTTTT.